Below are 5 T cell receptor beta chains sequenced from a single sample in a study of molecular identifiers for immune sequencing clone quantification (dated by TCRdb to 2016 to 2018). Receptors were amplified or captured by PCR. For sequencing, an Illumina HiSeq 4000 was employed. Through fastp at Q25 and MiXCR, TCRdb rebuilt clones from the public reads, retaining in-frame beta chains. Every distinct CDR3 protein forms one entry, paired with its most common genes and DNA. The sample profile shows about 640,000 distinct CDR3 sequences; nearly 20% of them were found once. The ten largest clones add up to roughly 0.83% of the sample. Sequencing input: naive CD8+ T cells from blood, with Jurkat cell RNA spiked in. The sample's cell subset or site label, in plain terms: FACS-sorted CD8+CD4-CCR7+CD45RA+ naive T cells. These receptors all come from a human donor in good health. Some libraries in this study had Jurkat cell RNA spiked in.

This clonotype appeared many times. The V gene is TRBV6-5, the J gene TRBJ1-1; 10 nucleotides match TRBD1. This CDR3 is built from 16 residues. The junction had 8 bases not matched to a gene; V was cut back by 2 bases and J by 5 bases. Germline CDR1 MNHEY, CDR2 SVGAGI. CDR3 nucleotides: TGTGCCAGCAGTTACCACGACAGGGGGCTTCGGACTGAAGCTTTCTTT. Protein sequence: CASSYHDRGLRTEAFF.

On this clonotype: Just one base apart from a much larger clone, this may be a read error. The CDR3 protein is CASSEGAGGGPYNEQFF. CDR3 nucleotides: TGTGCCAGCAGTGAAGGGGCGGGGGGGGGGCCCTACAATGAGCAGTTCTTC. V usage is TRBV2 and J usage is TRBJ2-1; 9 bases map to TRBD2. J was trimmed by 2 bases and V by 1 base; bases with no gene match: 6. The germline gives CDR1 SNHLY, CDR2 FYNNEI. CDR3 length: 17 amino acids.

This clonotype occurred many times. The rearrangement joins TRBV25-1 to TRBJ2-2; TRBD1 might be the D (6 bases). CDR1 is MGHDK and CDR2 is SYGVNS in the germline V gene. V was trimmed by 4 bases and J by 1 base, leaving 13 bases between them. The CDR3 totals 16 residues. CDR3 sequence (DNA): TGTGCCAGCAGTGGCCCCCGGGGACAGAACACCGGGGAGCTGTTTTTT. Its translation is CASSGPRGQNTGELFF.

This clonotype was observed a few times. This chain links TRBV27 with TRBJ2-1; D not certain. From germline, CDR1 is MNHEY and CDR2 SMNVEV (reference sequence). Between the trimmed V and J ends, which lost 5 bases and 2 bases, there was a span of 16 bases. The CDR3 extends over 16 amino acids. As DNA, the CDR3 is TGTGCCAGCAGTCCCCTTCGGACCGTGACCTACAATGAGCAGTTCTTC. Its translation is CASSPLRTVTYNEQFF.

V is TRBV20-1 and J is TRBJ2-2; maybe TRBD1 (5 bases). Germline V gene sequence: CDR1 DFQATT, CDR2 SNEGSKA (reference sequence). Trimming shortened V by 3 bases and J by 0 bases, and 11 bases separated the two germline ends. This CDR3 is 15 amino acids long. As DNA, the CDR3 is TGCAGTGCTAGGGGGCCAGGGACGAACACCGGGGAGCTGTTTTTT. Its translation: CSARGPGTNTGELFF.